These T cell receptor beta chains were read from a single sample in a study of identical twins. TCRdb processed the 5' RACE reads anew with MiXCR; each CDR3 protein has one entry. The table has around 340,000 distinct CDR3 sequences, over 9% seen once. This sample also appeared in a second study, on yellow fever vaccine responses in identical twins.

The sequenced material came from CD8+ T cells sorted from blood. All receptors derive from a woman between 18 and 30 years old in good health. CDR3s include the opening cysteine and the closing phenylalanine or tryptophan. Fields, in order: D gene, V gene, J gene, clone size, CDR3 DNA, CDR3 protein. The D gene is left open where the match is weak. The size field is filled for only some rows; it gives once, few, many or a size class.

TRBD2	TRBV2	TRBJ2-5	few	TGTGCCAGCAGTTACCCTCGGGGGGGGGCCGAGACCCAGTACTTC	CASSYPRGGAETQYF
NA	TRBV7-9	TRBJ2-1	many	TGTGCCAGCAGCTTAAGTTCAACCTACAATGAGCAGTTCTTC	CASSLSSTYNEQFF
TRBD2	TRBV20-1	TRBJ2-1	NA	TGCAGTGCTAGAGATCTTCGGACTAGCGAGAATGAGCAGTTCTTC	CSARDLRTSENEQFF
NA	TRBV4-2	TRBJ2-3	few	TGTGCCAGCAGCCAGGTTAGGTTTTTGGCTGATACGCAGTATTTT	CASSQVRFLADTQYF
NA	TRBV12-3/TRBV12-4	TRBJ1-1	many	TGTGCCAGCAGTCCGATGAACACTGAAGCTTTCTTT	CASSPMNTEAFF
TRBD1	TRBV5-1	TRBJ2-5	NA	TGCGCCAGCAGCAACCGGGACAGGGGTCGTCAAGAGACCCAGTACTTC	CASSNRDRGRQETQYF
TRBD2	TRBV27	TRBJ2-3	NA	TGTGCCAGCAGTTTATCGATCGGGAGGGCCACAGATACGCAGTATTTT	CASSLSIGRATDTQYF
NA	TRBV10-3	TRBJ2-2	NA	TGTGCCATCAGCCGTGACAGATCGAACACCGGGGAGCTGTTTTTT	CAISRDRSNTGELFF
NA	TRBV27	TRBJ2-7	NA	TGTGCCAGCAGTTGGGGGAAAGGTGTGGACGAGCAGTACTTC	CASSWGKGVDEQYF
NA	TRBV20-1	TRBJ2-2	NA	TGCAGTGCTAGAGGCGAATCCTTCGACGGGGAGCTGTTTTTT	CSARGESFDGELFF
NA	TRBV10-2	TRBJ2-3	NA	TGCGCCAGCAGTGGTACAGGTTATCGGACAGATACGCAGTATTTT	CASSGTGYRTDTQYF
TRBD1	TRBV7-8	TRBJ2-5	few	TGTGCCAGCCGGAACGGCAGGGGGTTAGAGACCCAGTACTTC	CASRNGRGLETQYF
NA	TRBV11-1	TRBJ2-1	many	TGTGCCAGCAGCTTAGCGAGGGACTTCCCACAATCCCCCTACAATGAGCAGTTCTTC	CASSLARDFPQSPYNEQFF
NA	TRBV28	TRBJ1-2	NA	TGTGCCAGCAGCCCTCAGGTTTCCCCTTTTGGCTACACCTTC	CASSPQVSPFGYTF
TRBD2	TRBV6-5	TRBJ2-3	NA	TGTGCCAGCAGTTACTCAAGTGGTGCTAACGGGAGGGACACAGATACGCAGAATTTT	CASSYSSGANGRDTDTQNF
TRBD2	TRBV7-9	TRBJ2-3	NA	TGTGCCAGCAGCTTAGCTGGAGCGGGAGGGGCAGATACGCAGTATTTT	CASSLAGAGGADTQYF
NA	TRBV12-3/TRBV12-4	TRBJ1-4	few	TGTGCCAGCAGTTCTCTTCGACTGGGCGATGAAAAACTGTTTTTT	CASSSLRLGDEKLFF
TRBD1	TRBV14	TRBJ2-7	NA	TGTGCCAGCAGCCAAGAAGGGGACAGATACGAGCAGTACTTC	CASSQEGDRYEQYF
NA	TRBV6-1	TRBJ2-2	few	TGTGCCAGCAGCCGGACAGGGACTAGCACCGGGGAGCTGTTTTTT	CASSRTGTSTGELFF
NA	TRBV6-2/TRBV6-3	TRBJ2-3	few	TGTGCCAGCACCCCGGTCTGGCTTGGGGATACGCAGTATTTT	CASTPVWLGDTQYF
NA	TRBV12-3/TRBV12-4	TRBJ2-2	few	TGTGCCAGCAGTTTATCCGTCGCGGGGCTGTTTTTT	CASSLSVAGLFF
TRBD1	TRBV2	TRBJ1-3	NA	TGTGCCAGCAGGGACGCGTCGGGACAGGGGAACCCCTCTGGAAACACCATATATTTT	CASRDASGQGNPSGNTIYF
TRBD1	TRBV5-1	TRBJ2-7	few	TGCGCCAGCAGCCCGGACAGGGGTGCCGACGAGCAGTACTTC	CASSPDRGADEQYF
TRBD1	TRBV6-2/TRBV6-3	TRBJ2-5	few	TGTGCCAGCAGTCATCCGTCCGGGACAGGCCGTTTTAGCGGCCCTGGGACCCAGTACTTC	CASSHPSGTGRFSGPGTQYF
NA	TRBV5-1	TRBJ2-7	few	TGCGCCAGCAGCAACGGGACATCGAACGAGCAGTACTTC	CASSNGTSNEQYF
TRBD1	TRBV27	TRBJ2-3	NA	TGTGCCAGCAGCAACGACAGGGGGTATAGCACAGATACGCAGTATTTT	CASSNDRGYSTDTQYF
NA	TRBV27	TRBJ1-2	many	TGTGCCAGCAGTTTGGGGGGGGCGTCTGGCTACACCTTC	CASSLGGASGYTF
NA	TRBV11-2	TRBJ2-7	NA	TGTGCCAGCAGCTTAGATCACAGGGCACGCTACGAGCAGTACTTC	CASSLDHRARYEQYF
NA	TRBV7-6	TRBJ2-2	once	TGTGCCAGCAGCCCACAGCTCTCGGGCACCGGGGAGCTGTTTTTT	CASSPQLSGTGELFF
NA	TRBV28	TRBJ2-2	NA	TGTGCCAGCAGTTACCCCTACAGGGGGAGGGACACCGGGGAGCTGTTTTTT	CASSYPYRGRDTGELFF
NA	TRBV21-1	TRBJ1-5	few	TGTGCCAGCAGCAAGGCTAAACAGGATCGTCAGCCCCAGCATTTT	CASSKAKQDRQPQHF